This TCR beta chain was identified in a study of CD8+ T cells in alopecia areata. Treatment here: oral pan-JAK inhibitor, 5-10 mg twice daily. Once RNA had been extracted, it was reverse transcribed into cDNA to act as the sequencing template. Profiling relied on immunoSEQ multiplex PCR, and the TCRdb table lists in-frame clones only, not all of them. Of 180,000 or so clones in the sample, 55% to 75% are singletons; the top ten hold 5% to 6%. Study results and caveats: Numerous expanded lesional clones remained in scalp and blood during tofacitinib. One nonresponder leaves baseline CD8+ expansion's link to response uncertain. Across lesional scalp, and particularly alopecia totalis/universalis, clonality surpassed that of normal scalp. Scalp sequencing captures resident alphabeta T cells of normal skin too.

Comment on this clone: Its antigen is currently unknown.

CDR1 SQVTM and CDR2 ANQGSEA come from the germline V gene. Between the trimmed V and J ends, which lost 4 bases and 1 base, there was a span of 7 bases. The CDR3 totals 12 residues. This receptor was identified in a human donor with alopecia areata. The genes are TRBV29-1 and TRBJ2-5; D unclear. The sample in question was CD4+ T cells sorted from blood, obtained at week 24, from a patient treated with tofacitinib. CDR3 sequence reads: CSVVTVQETQYF. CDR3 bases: TGCAGCGTTGTAACAGTCCAAGAGACCCAGTACTTC.